The 7 T cell receptor beta chains below come from one sample, sequenced in a study of blood T cell repertoires in COVID-19. Libraries were prepared by immunoSEQ multiplex PCR; TCRdb keeps only in-frame clonotypes and omits some of them. The sample includes about 70,000 clones, approximately 88% of them seen just once. The specimen sequenced was peripheral blood. These receptors came from a human donor in a cohort sampled during active COVID-19.

CDR3 bases: TGTGCCAGCAGCCCAGGGTGGATAAGTGGCGAGCAGTACTTC. Its protein is CASSPGWISGEQYF. The gene calls are TRBV5-6 and TRBJ2-7, with a possible D match to TRBD1 (5 bases). The germline gives CDR1 SGHDT, CDR2 YYEEEE. This CDR3 region has 14 residues. V was cut by 4 bases and J by 6 bases, with 17 bases left in between.

V gene TRBV24-1 combines with J gene TRBJ1-4; 7 positions match TRBD1. The ends lost 0 bases at V and 0 bases at J; junction bases unmatched: 9. The CDR3 length is 19 residues. The V gene's germline CDR1 is KGHDR and CDR2 SFDVKD. The DNA for the CDR3 is TGTGCCACCAGTGATTTGGCAGGGGGTAGTTCGGCAACTAATGAAAAACTGTTTTTT. This gives the protein CATSDLAGGSSATNEKLFF.

The J gene is TRBJ2-7, the V gene TRBV6-2 or TRBV6-3; the D is unclear. Deletions cut 0 bases from V and 2 bases from J, with 11 bases between. The CDR3 loop spans 15 amino acids. In germline, CDR1 is MNHEY, CDR2 SVGEGT. CDR3 residues: CASSYSGSMAYEQYF. The CDR3 DNA is TGTGCCAGCAGTTACTCGGGCAGTATGGCCTACGAGCAGTACTTC.

V usage is TRBV2 and J usage is TRBJ1-6, with TRBD1 as a possible D gene (5 bases). Trimming cost V 9 bases and J 10 bases, with 25 bases left between them. Germline CDR1 and CDR2: SNHLY and FYNNEI. The CDR3 extends over 16 amino acids. CDR3 in amino acids: CASSSPEQPTGSPLHF. CDR3 nucleotides: TGTGCCAGTAGCTCCCCGGAGCAACCAACAGGCTCACCCCTCCACTTT.

The chain carries TRBV19 and TRBJ2-7; 9 positions agree with TRBD1. V dropped 3 bases and J dropped 3; count of bases not matched to a gene: 3. This CDR3 has 14 residues. Germline V gene sequence: CDR1 LNHDA, CDR2 SQIVND (reference sequence). The CDR3 loop reads CASSMGTGNYEQYF. The CDR3 nucleotides read TGTGCCAGTAGTATGGGGACAGGGAACTACGAGCAGTACTTC. Complete variable domain (other parts from reference TRBV19 and TRBJ2-7): DGGITQSPKYLFRKEGQNVTLSCEQNLNHDAMYWYRQDPGQGLRLIYYSQIVNDFQKGDIAEGYSVSREKKESFPLTVTSAQKNPTAFYLCASSMGTGNYEQYFGPGTRLTVT.

The gene calls are TRBV11-2 and TRBJ2-7; D is possibly TRBD2 (6 bases). Trimming cost V 1 base and J 5 bases, with 15 bases left between them. This CDR3 comprises 15 residues. In germline, CDR1 is SGHAT, CDR2 FQNNGV. The DNA of the CDR3 is TGTGCCAGCAGCTTAGCGGGGTTGGGGGGACACGAGCAGTACTTC. Translating it yields CASSLAGLGGHEQYF.

This sequence joins TRBV3-1 (or the pseudogene TRBV3-2) and TRBJ1-4; D is unclear. The CDR3 spans 16 residues. Per the germline V gene, CDR1 is LGHDT and CDR2 is YNNKEL (reference sequence). Trimming stripped 5 bases from V and 4 bases from J, with 17 bases between. The CDR3 nucleotides read TGTGCCAGCAGCGCCGGGCCGGGGTGGGGTAATGAAAAACTGTTTTTT. It codes for CASSAGPGWGNEKLFF.